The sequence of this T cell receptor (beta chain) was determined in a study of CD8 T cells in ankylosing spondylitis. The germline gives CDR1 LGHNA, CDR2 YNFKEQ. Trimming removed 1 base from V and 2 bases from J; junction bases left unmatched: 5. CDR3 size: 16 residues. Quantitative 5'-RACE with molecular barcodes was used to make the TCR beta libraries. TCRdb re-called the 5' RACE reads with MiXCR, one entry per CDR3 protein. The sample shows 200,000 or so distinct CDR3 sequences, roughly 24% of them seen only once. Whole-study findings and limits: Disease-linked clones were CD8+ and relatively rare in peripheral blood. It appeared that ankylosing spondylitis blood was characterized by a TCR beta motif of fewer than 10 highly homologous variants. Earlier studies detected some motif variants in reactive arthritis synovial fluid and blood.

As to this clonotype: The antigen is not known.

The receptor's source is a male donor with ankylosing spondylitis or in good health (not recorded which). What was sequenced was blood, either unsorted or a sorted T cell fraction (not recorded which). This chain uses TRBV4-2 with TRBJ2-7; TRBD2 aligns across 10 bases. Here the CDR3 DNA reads TGTGCCAGCAGCCAAGTCGAACTAGCGGGGCCCTACGAGCAGTACTTC. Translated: CASSQVELAGPYEQYF.